These T cell receptor beta chains were read from a single sample in a study of response to subunit inactivated influenza vaccine. MiXCR, applied by TCRdb to the RT-PCR reads, yields one record per CDR3 protein. The sample yields around 710,000 distinct CDR3 sequences, 14% seen once. The sample in question was PBMCs from blood, obtained approximately 15 days before vaccination. Receptors originate from a man aged 45 to 65 who received an inactivated influenza vaccine. Each CDR3 is given without its conserved first and last residue. Each record gives: V gene, J gene, clone size, CDR3 length, CDR3 protein. Clone sizes are given selectively: once, few, many, or a class where the clone is expanded.

TRBV12-3/TRBV12-4	TRBJ1-2	NA	13	ASSLAFQGGFGYT
TRBV2	TRBJ2-7	few	12	ASNLRQGAYEQY
TRBV5-6	TRBJ2-6	many	11	ASSFSGANVLT
TRBV5-1	TRBJ2-1	NA	12	ASRRSGEYNEQF
TRBV5-6	TRBJ1-2	NA	10	ASSLPTYGYT
TRBV7-6	TRBJ2-2	few	13	ASSSYREGAGELF
TRBV20-1	TRBJ1-5	NA	13	SVKSWGYGNQPQH
TRBV12-3/TRBV12-4	TRBJ2-7	few	14	ASSPPRASGGYEQY
TRBV11-3	TRBJ2-2	many	14	ASSSWDSLNTGELF
TRBV9	TRBJ2-7	few	13	ASSVGTSGSYEQY
TRBV28	TRBJ2-7	many	13	ASSLEQGSSYEQY
TRBV28	TRBJ2-3	many	11	ASSFQITDTQY
TRBV15	TRBJ2-3	NA	13	ATSKGQTSTDTQY
TRBV28	TRBJ1-2	NA	14	ASRCTNPSLSYGYT
TRBV10-3	TRBJ2-7	few	12	AISEFLGSYEQY
TRBV29-1	TRBJ2-5	NA	12	SVDGGSRQETQY
TRBV10-3	TRBJ2-6	few	11	AISDSGANVLT
TRBV4-3	TRBJ1-1	NA	13	ASSQGDLVNTEAF
TRBV15	TRBJ2-2	few	14	ATSPPDGGNTGELF
TRBV3-1	TRBJ2-2	few	13	ASSHTLGGTGELF
TRBV4-1	TRBJ2-1	NA	12	ASSQPGGGPEQF
TRBV14	TRBJ1-6	NA	12	ASSQEGVSSPLH
TRBV20-1	TRBJ2-7	NA	12	SGTGQDSSYEQY
TRBV27	TRBJ2-1	many	14	ASSQGTSPTSDEQF
TRBV20-1	TRBJ2-2	NA	13	SAPGLAPNTGELF
TRBV3-1	TRBJ2-2	NA	13	ASSQAQINTGELF
TRBV2	TRBJ1-5	few	12	ASTKERVRQPQH
TRBV18	TRBJ2-7	NA	13	ASSPTGLFSYEQY
TRBV5-1	TRBJ2-7	NA	13	ASSLVGHPTYEQY
TRBV4-1	TRBJ1-4	few	17	ASSQGPLRTPATNEKLF
TRBV10-3	TRBJ2-7	NA	13	AISEGATIFYEQY
TRBV12-3/TRBV12-4	TRBJ2-5	NA	12	ASSFSEDQETQY
TRBV7-6	TRBJ2-3	few	13	ASSLELEVVDTQY
TRBV4-1	TRBJ2-2	few	14	ASSHQAGGLTGELF
TRBV28	TRBJ2-7	NA	11	ASSQGQLYEQY
TRBV20-1	TRBJ2-7	NA	13	SAREIAGIYYEQY
TRBV7-9	TRBJ2-5	NA	14	ASSLDNAGSVRGQY
TRBV20-1	TRBJ1-5	few	12	SARTGVSNQPQH
TRBV19	TRBJ1-1	NA	12	ASRPGQMNTEAF
TRBV18	TRBJ2-1	few	13	ASSPDLATYNEQF
TRBV5-1	TRBJ2-5	NA	12	ASSTRRGIETQY
TRBV29-1	TRBJ2-1	many	12	SVVPGTTGNEQF
TRBV6-2/TRBV6-3	TRBJ2-5	NA	11	ATQWGRQETQY
TRBV12-3/TRBV12-4	TRBJ1-1	NA	11	ASIGRGYSEAF
TRBV5-1	TRBJ2-5	NA	11	ASKRRQGETQY
TRBV6-2/TRBV6-3	TRBJ2-1	few	14	ASSYLSSALYNEQF
TRBV27	TRBJ1-6	few	12	ASSHRGNNSPLH
TRBV9	TRBJ1-1	NA	13	ASSVGVRGGTEAF
TRBV2	TRBJ2-7	few	14	ASSAYGQGLAYEQY
TRBV7-3	TRBJ2-7	NA	9	ASGYFGEQY
TRBV7-9	TRBJ2-7	many	11	ASSLAILAEQY
TRBV6-2/TRBV6-3	TRBJ1-2	NA	10	ASTWAGDGYT
TRBV15	TRBJ2-7	few	12	ATSRDQGFYEQY
TRBV27	TRBJ2-1	few	12	ASSPAGGYNEQL
TRBV7-2	TRBJ1-4	many	11	ASSFREGEKLF